The present T cell receptor beta chain was sequenced within a study of cytomegalovirus exposure and HLA in healthy donors. The wider study: A previous analysis identified 100 million to 120 million unique TCR beta sequences derived from around 180 million T cells.

J lost 7 bases, V lost 3 bases, and 3 bases had no gene match. This CDR3 spans 14 amino acids. Germline CDR1 and CDR2: LNHNV and YYDKDF (reference sequence). A multiplex PCR was run with 60 Vbeta primers and 13 Jbeta primers. TCRdb's copy holds only in-frame clones and misses some; the assay was immunoSEQ multiplex PCR. The sample lists approximately 220,000 clones, 80% to 85% occurring once. The sequenced sample was PBMCs. This receptor was obtained from a boy younger than 10 in good health and CMV-seronegative. This chain connects TRBV15 to TRBJ1-6; TRBD1 agrees at 7 bases. CDR3 DNA sequence: TGTGCCACCAGCAGTGCGGACAGGAATTCACCCCTCCACTTT. Protein product: CATSSADRNSPLHF.